The 26 T cell receptor beta chains in this list originate from one sample, sequenced in a study of CD8 T cell repertoires and HIV-1 epitope variants. Assay used: immunoSEQ multiplex PCR; TCRdb lists only in-frame clones, some missing. The table has approximately 5,000 clones, over 60% seen once. These receptors have no known antigen. The source material was cultured CD8+ T cells derived from PBMCs. The receptors come from a male donor with HIV.

The J gene is TRBJ2-5, the V gene TRBV7-9; D is ambiguous. The J call could be wrong; TRBJ2-7 is a better fit for the DNA end. Germline V gene lookup returns CDR1 SEHNR and CDR2 FQNEAQ (reference sequence). This CDR3 is 13 amino acids long. The CDR3, as DNA: TGTGCCAGCAGCTTAGAGGAAACCTACGAGCAGTACTTC. The encoded protein is CASSLEETYEQYF.

The V call is TRBV4-1, the J call TRBJ2-7; TRBD2 aligns across 7 bases. The CDR3 length is 15 residues. V lost 1 base, J lost 4 bases, and 7 bases stayed unmatched. From germline, CDR1 is MGHRA and CDR2 YSYEKL. In DNA form, the CDR3 reads TGCGCCAGCAGCCAAGTGGCGGGAGAAGGATACGAGCAGTACTTC. Translating it yields CASSQVAGEGYEQYF.

This chain links TRBV11-1 with TRBJ1-1; no clear D. V was cut by 5 bases and J by 0 bases, with 4 bases left in between. This CDR3 spans 12 amino acids. Looked up from germline, CDR1 is SGHAT and CDR2 is FQDESV (reference sequence). The CDR3 region has the DNA TGTGCCAGCAGCCCCGTGAACACTGAAGCTTTCTTT. Residues: CASSPVNTEAFF.

The chain employs TRBV16 and TRBJ2-5, with a weak D call TRBD1 (5 bases). This CDR3 spans 13 amino acids. The germline V gene encodes CDR1 KGHSY and CDR2 FQNENV. V gave up 5 bases and J gave up 1 base, with 8 bases separating them. The CDR3 DNA reads as TGTGCCAGCAGCACAGGTTTCCAAGAGACCCAGTACTTC. Translated: CASSTGFQETQYF.

By sample share, this clone is medium-sized. This chain joins TRBV19 and TRBJ2-7; the D gene is possibly TRBD1 (7 bases). This CDR3 region has 15 residues. V dropped 1 base and J dropped 3 bases, with 13 bases sitting between them. The germline CDR1 and CDR2 sequences are LNHDA and SQIVND (reference sequence). In nucleotides, the CDR3 is TGTGCCAGTAGTATAGCGGGGGACAGCCTCTACGAGCAGTACTTC. Translated: CASSIAGDSLYEQYF.

The chain uses TRBV19 and TRBJ1-1; 7 nucleotides line up with TRBD1. V dropped 5 bases and J dropped 2; count of bases not matched to a gene: 5. The germline gives CDR1 LNHDA, CDR2 SQIVND (reference sequence). The CDR3 contains 14 residues. In nucleotides, the CDR3 is TGTGCCAGTAGTTTGGGACAGTCTAACACTGAAGCTTTCTTT. Its protein is CASSLGQSNTEAFF.

The chain employs TRBV4-1 and TRBJ1-3, with no clear D. This CDR3 spans 13 amino acids. Germline loops: CDR1 MGHRA, CDR2 YSYEKL. V lost 1 base and J 3 bases, leaving 4 bases between the germline ends. The CDR3 region has the DNA TGCGCCAGCAGCCAAGTACATGGAAACACCATATATTTT. It translates to CASSQVHGNTIYF.

The V call is TRBV5-6, the J call TRBJ2-7; D is undetermined. V lost 5 bases to trimming and J lost 0 bases, with 9 bases between them. The CDR3 extends over 13 amino acids. The germline gives CDR1 SGHDT, CDR2 YYEEEE. The CDR3 spells CASSPTVSYEQYF. In nucleotides, the CDR3 is TGTGCCAGCAGTCCGACCGTCTCCTACGAGCAGTACTTC.

The chain joins TRBV29-1 to TRBJ2-3, with D unresolved. CDR3 length equals 12 residues. Trimming removed 1 base at V and 3 bases at J, with 5 bases between. CDR1 and CDR2 from the germline V gene are SQVTM and ANQGSEA. The CDR3, as DNA: TGCAGCGTTGAAGTTGGGACAGATACGCAGTATTTT. It yields the protein CSVEVGTDTQYF.

This clone was observed a few times. This chain connects TRBV5-1 to TRBJ2-7, with 8 bases fitting TRBD1. This CDR3 region has 16 residues. Germline values: CDR1 SGHRS, CDR2 YFSETQ. Germline trimming cut 3 bases from V and 6 bases from J; bases unmatched to any gene: 14. The chain's CDR3 is CASSYLRQGFIGEQYF. The CDR3 DNA sequence: TGCGCCAGCAGCTACCTTAGACAGGGGTTCATCGGCGAGCAGTACTTC.

V usage is TRBV6-5 and J usage is TRBJ1-6; 7 bases are a match to TRBD1. Germline CDR1 reads MNHEY; CDR2 reads SVGAGI. CDR3 length: 15 residues. The trim removed 7 bases at V and 4 bases at J, leaving 7 bases unmatched. The CDR3 DNA reads as TGTGCCAGCAACCCGGGACAGAATTATAATTCACCCCTCCACTTT. It specifies CASNPGQNYNSPLHF.

The V gene is TRBV19, the J gene TRBJ2-1, with TRBD2 identical over 10 bases. Germline-derived CDR1 and CDR2 are LNHDA and SQIVND (reference sequence). Unmatched junction bases numbered 11, after V lost 5 bases and J lost 7 bases. This CDR3 is built from 16 residues. CDR3 residues: CASSQMVLAGVNEQFF. CDR3 DNA sequence: TGTGCCAGTAGTCAGATGGTGCTAGCGGGAGTAAATGAGCAGTTCTTC.

The chain joins TRBV7-8 to TRBJ1-5; D might be TRBD1 (5 bases). CDR1 SGHVS and CDR2 FQNEAQ come from the germline V gene. The CDR3 contains 15 residues. The V and J ends lost 2 bases and 0 bases respectively, with 8 bases between them. The CDR3: CASSLSGDSNQPQHF. As DNA, the CDR3 is TGTGCCAGCAGCTTATCGGGGGATAGCAATCAGCCCCAGCATTTT. Full variable domain (missing parts from reference TRBV7-8 and TRBJ1-5): GAGVSQSPRYKVAKRGQDVALRCDPISGHVSLFWYQQALGQGPEFLTYFQNEAQLDKSGLPSDRFFAERPEGSVSTLKIQRTQQEDSAVYLCASSLSGDSNQPQHFGDGTRLSIL.

CDR3 amino acids: CASSFPLGGRVSYNEQFF. The DNA of the CDR3 is TGCGCCAGCAGCTTCCCCCTTGGCGGGAGGGTCTCCTACAATGAGCAGTTCTTC. V and J are TRBV5-1 and TRBJ2-1; 9 bases align to TRBD2. V was pared by 2 bases and J by 0 bases, with 9 bases of the junction left unmatched. This CDR3 comprises 18 residues. Germline assignment: CDR1 SGHRS and CDR2 YFSETQ.

The V and J genes are TRBV9 and TRBJ2-1; D is possibly TRBD1 (6 bases). V shed 0 bases and J shed 0 bases, with 7 bases lying between them. The CDR3 is 15 residues long. CDR1 and CDR2 (germline): SGDLS, YYNGEE. The CDR3 DNA sequence: TGTGCCAGCAGCGTAGACAGGGCCTCCTACAATGAGCAGTTCTTC. This sequence encodes CASSVDRASYNEQFF.

The DNA for the CDR3 is TGTGCCAGCAAGAACTCTGGGGCCAACGTCCTGACTTTC. This translates into CASKNSGANVLTF. The V call is TRBV7-9, the J call TRBJ2-6; D remains ambiguous. The CDR3 extends over 13 amino acids. Trimming took 7 bases from V and 0 from J, leaving 4 bases between them. Germline CDR1 and CDR2: SEHNR and FQNEAQ (reference sequence).

By its share, this clone is medium-sized. The chain combines TRBV5-1 with TRBJ2-7; D tentatively reads TRBD1 or TRBD2 (5 bases each). This CDR3 comprises 12 residues. With 3 bases removed from V and 1 base from J, the gap between germline ends came to 5 bases. The germline V gene has CDR1 SGHRS and CDR2 YFSETQ. The CDR3 reads CASSWGSYEQYF. The CDR3 DNA reads TGCGCCAGCAGCTGGGGGTCCTACGAGCAGTACTTC.

The CDR3 region is CASSLNGGLRNQPQHF. The CDR3 DNA sequence: TGTGCCAGCAGCTTAAATGGAGGGTTGCGCAATCAGCCCCAGCATTTT. This chain links TRBV7-8 with TRBJ1-5; D gene uncertain. The CDR3 runs to 16 residues. Germline V lookup: CDR1 SGHVS, CDR2 FQNEAQ. Trimming removed 2 bases from V and 2 bases from J, with 13 bases in between.

The V and J genes are TRBV5-4 and TRBJ2-7, with a weak D call TRBD1 (7 bases). The V end was cut by 4 bases, the J end by 3 bases, with 14 bases between. The CDR3 spans 14 residues. The germline CDR1 and CDR2 sequences are SGHNT and YYREEE (reference sequence). CDR3 bases: TGTGCCAGCAGCCGCCAGGGGGGAAGCTACGAGCAGTACTTC. It is translated as CASSRQGGSYEQYF.

The sample holds one count of this clone. This sequence joins TRBV4-3 and TRBJ2-2, with 8 bases aligning to TRBD1. V shed 0 bases and J 6 bases; nucleotides not matched to a gene: 12. The CDR3 runs 18 residues. Germline V gene sequence: CDR1 LGHNA, CDR2 YSLEER. The CDR3 reads CASSQDLVGQGLPGELFF. As DNA, the CDR3 is TGCGCCAGCAGCCAAGATTTGGTTGGACAGGGACTTCCCGGGGAGCTGTTTTTT.

The chain links TRBV7-9 to TRBJ2-5, with TRBD1 identical over 8 bases. Looked up from germline, CDR1 is SEHNR and CDR2 is FQNEAQ (reference sequence). CDR3 length equals 14 residues. The ends lost 5 bases at V and 2 bases at J; junction bases unmatched: 4. The CDR3 bases are TGTGCCAGCAGCCCCGGACAGGGACAAGAGACCCAGTACTTC. Amino acid sequence: CASSPGQGQETQYF.

The V call is TRBV7-2, the J call TRBJ1-1; no definite D call. Trimming left V 2 bases short and J 1 base short, with 11 bases between. The germline gives CDR1 SGHTA, CDR2 FQGNSA. The CDR3 length is 15 residues. DNA for the CDR3: TGTGCCAGCAGCTTAAGTTTAGTCGGGAACACTGAAGCTTTCTTT. Translated: CASSLSLVGNTEAFF.

This clone is a singleton in its sample. The rearrangement uses TRBV9 and TRBJ1-2; 7 bases are shared with TRBD1. Germline trimming cut 2 bases from V and 6 bases from J; bases unmatched to any gene: 10. Germline loops: CDR1 SGDLS, CDR2 YYNGEE. The CDR3 consists of 15 residues. The CDR3 bases are TGTGCCAGCAGCGTTAACGACAGGGCCGGGGATGGCTACACCTTC. As protein: CASSVNDRAGDGYTF.

In DNA form, the CDR3 reads TGTGCCAGCAGCATACAGGGTTACGAGCAGTACTTC. Amino acid sequence: CASSIQGYEQYF. The rearrangement uses TRBV5-6 and TRBJ2-7, with D tentatively TRBD1 (6 bases). This CDR3 comprises 12 residues. The ends were cut back, 4 bases at V and 4 bases at J, with 9 bases in the middle. CDR1 is SGHDT and CDR2 is YYEEEE in the germline V gene.

This chain joins TRBV7-9 and TRBJ1-1; 8 bases fit TRBD1. The ends lost 5 bases at V and 3 bases at J; junction bases unmatched: 8. This CDR3 spans 15 amino acids. Germline CDR1 SEHNR, CDR2 FQNEAQ (reference sequence). CDR3 in DNA: TGTGCCAGCAGCCTTTGGCAGGGGGCGGACACTGAAGCTTTCTTT. It encodes CASSLWQGADTEAFF.

The chain uses TRBV9 and TRBJ2-1; TRBD2 agrees at 14 bases. Germline CDR1 reads SGDLS; CDR2 reads YYNGEE. The CDR3 has 17 amino acids. After removal of 0 bases from V and 4 bases from J, the junction contained 3 bases not matched to a gene. CDR3 protein: CASSVEGLAGEYNEQFF. In DNA, the CDR3 is TGTGCCAGCAGCGTAGAGGGACTAGCGGGGGAATACAATGAGCAGTTCTTC. The full variable domain, with the rest looked up from reference TRBV9 and TRBJ2-1, is DSGVTQTPKHLITATGQRVTLRCSPRSGDLSVYWYQQSLDQGLQFLIQYYNGEERAKGNILERFSAQQFPDLHSELNLSSLELGDSALYFCASSVEGLAGEYNEQFFGPGTRLTVL.